One and the same sample provided the 8 T cell receptor beta chains below, sequenced in a study of control samples from healthy donors and cancer patients. The assay was immunoSEQ multiplex PCR, and TCRdb's table has in-frame clones only and misses some. The sample has about 150,000 clones, approximately 96% seen once; the top ten hold 5.5% to 6%. What was sequenced was blood. These receptors all come from a middle-aged man in good health.

The CDR3 loop is CATSDPDRIYGYTF. The CDR3 DNA reads TGTGCCACCAGTGATCCCGACAGGATCTATGGCTACACCTTC. This rearrangement joins TRBV24-1 to TRBJ1-2, with D maybe TRBD1 (6 bases). This CDR3 is 14 amino acids long. CDR1 and CDR2 from the germline V gene are KGHDR and SFDVKD. V gave up 3 bases and J gave up 4 bases, with 11 bases separating them.

The chain has TRBV19 and TRBJ1-6, with D unclear. Germline values: CDR1 LNHDA, CDR2 SQIVND (reference sequence). CDR3 length: 14 residues. V was cut by 3 bases and J by 8 bases, with 11 bases left in between. CDR3: CASSISARDSPLHF. The CDR3 DNA reads as TGTGCCAGTAGTATTAGCGCTCGGGATTCACCCCTCCACTTT.

The chain has TRBV7-2 and TRBJ2-1; no clear D. The CDR3 covers 15 residues. Germline V CDR1 and CDR2: SGHTA, FQGNSA. V gave up 2 bases and J gave up 0 bases, with 8 bases separating them. Here the CDR3 reads CASSLLLHSYNEQFF. The CDR3 DNA follows: TGTGCCAGCAGCTTATTACTACACTCCTACAATGAGCAGTTCTTC.

The V call is TRBV28, the J call TRBJ2-7; the match to TRBD1 covers 8 bases. This CDR3 spans 14 amino acids. V lost 3 bases, J lost 5 bases, and 6 bases stayed unmatched. Germline CDR1 is MDHEN and CDR2 is SYDVKM. The CDR3 loop is CASSFRTGLHEQYF. CDR3 coding DNA: TGTGCCAGCAGTTTCCGGACAGGGCTCCACGAGCAGTACTTC.

DNA of the CDR3: TGCGCCAGCAGCCAAGGAGGGTTATTGAGACTCTGGTATGGCTACACCTTC. This encodes CASSQGGLLRLWYGYTF. The J gene is TRBJ1-2, the V gene TRBV4-1; D unresolved. CDR3 length: 17 residues. Deletions cut 1 base from V and 5 bases from J, with 20 bases between. CDR1 MGHRA and CDR2 YSYEKL come from the germline V gene.

V is TRBV24-1 and J is TRBJ2-3; a weak D match, TRBD1 (6 bases). The CDR3 runs to 14 residues. The V gene lost 5 bases and the J gene lost 6 bases, with 14 bases spanning the gap. Germline V gene sequence: CDR1 KGHDR, CDR2 SFDVKD. The CDR3 sequence: CATSVEGVRDTQYF. CDR3 DNA: TGTGCCACCAGTGTCGAGGGGGTAAGGGATACGCAGTATTTT.

The V gene is TRBV28, the J gene TRBJ1-5, with 8 bases fitting TRBD1. The junction had 8 bases not matched to a gene; V was cut back by 6 bases and J by 4 bases. The CDR3 length is 15 residues. Per germline, CDR1 MDHEN and CDR2 SYDVKM. DNA for the CDR3: TGTGCCAGCAGACCTGGACAGGGATGGAATCAGCCCCAGCATTTT. Its protein product is CASRPGQGWNQPQHF.

The chain has TRBV3-1 (or the pseudogene TRBV3-2) and TRBJ1-2, with TRBD1 matching over 8 bases. After removal of 3 bases from V and 14 bases from J, the junction contained 8 bases not matched to a gene. CDR3 length: 12 residues. Germline V gives CDR1 LGHDT, CDR2 YNNKEL (reference sequence). This CDR3 reads CASSHPGTGLTF. DNA of the CDR3: TGTGCCAGCAGCCATCCCGGGACAGGTTTAACCTTC.